This T cell receptor (beta chain) was sequenced in a study of T-cell reconstitution after alpha-beta-depleted transplantation in children (dated by TCRdb to about 2016). For the study in its entirety: Using TCR repertoire profiling, the study followed T-cell immune reconstitution in a quantitative way in children after TCRalphabeta/CD19-depleted allogeneic hematopoietic cell transplantation.

CDR1 is given as DFQATT and CDR2 as SNEGSKA, both from the germline V gene (reference sequence). V gives up 5 bases and J gives up 2 bases, and the segment between their germline ends measures 17 bases. CDR3 length: 15 amino acids, cysteine to phenylalanine. Left in the record is the CDR3 DNA by itself, 45 bases read in frame from the first base. The method behind the library was PCR. Sequencing relied on an Illumina HiSeq 2500. TCR libraries were prepared with molecular barcoding, using unique molecular identifiers to normalize TCRbeta repertoire quantification. Through fastp at Q25 and MiXCR, TCRdb rebuilt clones from the public reads, retaining in-frame beta chains. Each entry is one CDR3 protein sequence, shown with its most common DNA and genes. For this sample the table gives over 550,000 distinct CDR3 sequences, of which about 10% were detected only once. The top ten clones comprise approximately 4.1% of the sample.

Ten or more counts support this clonotype. There is no known antigen for this receptor. Base qualities were left out, and no much larger clone turns up one base away. The rearranged chain carries TRBV20-1 and TRBJ2-3; perhaps TRBD1 is the D gene, with 6 bases matching. The receptor comes from a human donor who donated a stem cell graft to a child with acute myeloid leukemia. The source was PBMCs from the stem cell graft donor, collected from the stem cell graft. The CDR3 here reads CSAQPARGFTDTQYF. In nucleotides, the sequence is TGCAGTGCTCAGCCGGCCAGGGGTTTCACAGATACGCAGTATTTT.